Listed below are T cell receptor beta chains from one sample, sequenced in a study of blood T cell repertoires in COVID-19. Measured with immunoSEQ multiplex PCR; TCRdb has only the in-frame clones, and not every one. This sample carries over 200,000 clones, nearly 90% of them seen once, and the ten largest clones take 10% to 12%. The specimen was PBMCs or T cells enriched from blood (not recorded which). These receptor sequences come from a man aged 25-45 years who had recovered from COVID-19. Both conserved end residues are part of each CDR3. D genes are given only for firm matches. Clone size is given for some rows only: seen once, a few or many times, or a class if the clone is expanded.

CDR3aa,CDR3nt,v_gene,d_gene,j_gene,abundance
CASSGAGALMGHEQYF,TGTGCCAGCTCCGGGGCAGGGGCGCTAATGGGCCACGAGCAGTACTTC,TRBV18,NA,TRBJ2-7,NA
CASSGDTLYEQYF,TGTGCCAGTAGTGGCGACACTCTATACGAGCAGTACTTC,TRBV19,NA,TRBJ2-7,NA
CASSPSGSGYTF,TGTGCCAGCAGTCCCAGTGGGAGCGGCTACACCTTC,TRBV12-3/TRBV12-4,NA,TRBJ1-2,NA
CASSSLGVAEAFF,TGTGCCAGCAGCTCCCTCGGGGTCGCTGAAGCTTTCTTT,TRBV5-6,NA,TRBJ1-1,NA
CASSIGENYGYTF,TGTGCCAGCAGTATCGGGGAGAACTATGGCTACACCTTC,TRBV28,NA,TRBJ1-2,NA
CATRPGGMNTGELFF,TGTGCCACGAGACCGGGGGGGATGAACACCGGGGAGCTGTTTTTT,TRBV28,TRBD2,TRBJ2-2,NA
CASRVGQVETQYF,TGCGCCAGCAGAGTCGGACAGGTCGAGACCCAGTACTTC,TRBV10-2,TRBD1,TRBJ2-5,NA
CASEGGNEQYF,TGTGCCAGTGAGGGAGGGAACGAGCAGTACTTC,TRBV2,TRBD2,TRBJ2-7,NA
CASKNTIGITYEQYF,TGCGCCAGCAAAAATACAATCGGGATCACCTACGAGCAGTACTTC,TRBV5-1,NA,TRBJ2-7,once
CASSPLRGRGYEQYF,TGCGCCAGCAGCCCCTTAAGGGGGCGCGGGTACGAGCAGTACTTC,TRBV4-1,TRBD1,TRBJ2-7,NA
CASGGGPPDEQYF,TGTGCCAGCGGCGGGGGGCCTCCGGACGAGCAGTACTTC,TRBV28,TRBD2,TRBJ2-7,once
CASRPTGGGQPQHF,TGTGCCAGCAGGCCGACAGGGGGCGGTCAGCCCCAGCATTTT,TRBV6-5,TRBD1,TRBJ1-5,NA
CASSLGGQGSYGYTF,TGTGCCAGCAGCCTTGGAGGACAGGGGTCCTATGGCTACACCTTC,TRBV28,TRBD1,TRBJ1-2,NA
CAFSNLDPGAQYF,TGTGCCTTCTCAAACTTGGACCCCGGGGCGCAGTATTTT,TRBV30,NA,TRBJ2-3,once
CASSSNSGSRYNEQFF,TGTGCCAGCAGCTCGAATAGCGGGAGTCGCTACAATGAGCAGTTCTTC,TRBV11-2,TRBD2,TRBJ2-1,once
CASSLKTSGSQSTGELFF,TGTGCCAGCTCACTGAAGACTAGCGGGAGCCAGAGCACCGGGGAGCTGTTTTTT,TRBV18,TRBD2,TRBJ2-2,NA
CASSPWDRGNEKLFF,TGTGCCAGCTCACCGTGGGACAGGGGTAATGAAAAACTGTTTTTT,TRBV18,TRBD1,TRBJ1-4,NA
CASSLGLAGAGEQFF,TGTGCCAGCAGCTTAGGACTAGCGGGAGCAGGTGAGCAGTTCTTC,TRBV11-1,TRBD2,TRBJ2-1,NA
CASSPQGQGGNIQYF,TGTGCCAGTAGTCCCCAGGGACAGGGCGGAAACATTCAGTACTTC,TRBV19,TRBD1,TRBJ2-4,NA
CASSEDRGDVFWHF,TGTGCCAGCAGTGAAGACAGGGGTGACGTCTTTTGGCATTTT,TRBV2,TRBD1,TRBJ1-5,once